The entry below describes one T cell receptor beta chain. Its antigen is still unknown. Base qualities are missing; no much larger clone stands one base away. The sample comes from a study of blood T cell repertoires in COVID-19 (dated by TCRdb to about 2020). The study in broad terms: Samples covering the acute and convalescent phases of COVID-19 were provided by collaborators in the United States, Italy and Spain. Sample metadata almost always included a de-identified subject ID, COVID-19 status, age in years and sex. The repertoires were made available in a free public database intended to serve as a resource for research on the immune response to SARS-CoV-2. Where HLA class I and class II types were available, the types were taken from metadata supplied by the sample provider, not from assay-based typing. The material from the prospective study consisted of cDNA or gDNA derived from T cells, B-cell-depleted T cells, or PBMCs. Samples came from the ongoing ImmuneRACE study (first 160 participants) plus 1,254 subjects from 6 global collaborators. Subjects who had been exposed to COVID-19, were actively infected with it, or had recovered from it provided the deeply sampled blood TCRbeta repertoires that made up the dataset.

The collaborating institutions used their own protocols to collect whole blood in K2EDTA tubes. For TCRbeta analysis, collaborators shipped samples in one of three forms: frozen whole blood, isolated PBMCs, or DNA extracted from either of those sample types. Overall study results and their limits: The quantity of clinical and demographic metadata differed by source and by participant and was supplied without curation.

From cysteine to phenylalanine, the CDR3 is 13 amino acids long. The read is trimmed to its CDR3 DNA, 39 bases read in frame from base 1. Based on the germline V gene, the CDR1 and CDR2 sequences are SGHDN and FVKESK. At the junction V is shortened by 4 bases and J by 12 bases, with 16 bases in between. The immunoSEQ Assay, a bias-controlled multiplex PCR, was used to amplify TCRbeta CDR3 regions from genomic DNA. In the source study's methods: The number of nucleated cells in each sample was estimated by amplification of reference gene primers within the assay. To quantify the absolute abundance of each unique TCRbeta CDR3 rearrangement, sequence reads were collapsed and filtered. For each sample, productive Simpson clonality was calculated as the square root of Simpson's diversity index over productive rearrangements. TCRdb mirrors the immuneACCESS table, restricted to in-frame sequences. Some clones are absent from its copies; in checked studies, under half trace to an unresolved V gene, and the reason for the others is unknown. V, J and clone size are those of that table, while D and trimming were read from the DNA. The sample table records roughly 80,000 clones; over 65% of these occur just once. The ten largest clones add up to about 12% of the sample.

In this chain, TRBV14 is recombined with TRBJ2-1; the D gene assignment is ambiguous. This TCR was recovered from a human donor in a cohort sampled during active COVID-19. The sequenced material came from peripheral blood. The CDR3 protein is CASSLDSQLGQFF. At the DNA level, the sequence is TGTGCCAGCAGCCTCGACTCCCAGCTAGGGCAGTTCTTC.